This T cell receptor beta chain was identified during a study of cytomegalovirus exposure and HLA in healthy donors. The wider study: A prior study identified 110 million or so unique TCR beta sequences from 180 million or so T cells. Study conclusions and caveats: Per a later analysis, HLA-associated TCR beta chains showed more clonal expansion than other, equally common TCR beta chains.

Concerning this clone itself: Its target is unknown.

In the PCR, 60 Vbeta and 13 Jbeta primers were used. Clones were sequenced by immunoSEQ multiplex PCR, and TCRdb holds only the in-frame ones, with some missing. The table has tens of thousands of clones, around four fifths seen once. After removal of 5 bases from V and 8 bases from J, the junction contained 7 bases not matched to a gene. Germline V lookup: CDR1 SGHTA, CDR2 FQGTGA. This CDR3 contains 14 residues. The V gene is TRBV7-3, the J gene TRBJ2-1, with 9 nucleotides matching TRBD2. Sequenced: PBMCs. The source is a man aged 50-60 years in good health and CMV-seronegative. The CDR3 is CASSTPGLAHEQFF. CDR3 in DNA: TGTGCCAGCAGCACTCCGGGACTAGCCCATGAGCAGTTCTTC. The whole variable domain, filled in from reference TRBV7-3 and TRBJ2-1, reads GAGVSQTPSNKVTEKGKYVELRCDPISGHTALYWYRQSLGQGPEFLIYFQGTGAADDSGLPNDRFFAVRPEGSVSTLKIQRTERGDSAVYLCASSTPGLAHEQFFGPGTRLTVL.